This TCR beta chain was profiled in a study of cytomegalovirus exposure and HLA in healthy donors. Findings of the study overall: Later analysis suggested most CMV-associated TCR beta chains were HLA-restricted. A later analysis showed that HLA-associated TCR beta chains had undergone more clonal expansion than equally common others.

Per the germline V gene, CDR1 is MDHEN and CDR2 is SYDVKM. Trimming shortened V by 3 bases and J by 0 bases, and 9 bases separated the two germline ends. The CDR3 has 15 amino acids. This clone was seen a single time. No antigen is known for it. Use of 60 Vbeta and 13 Jbeta primers characterized the PCR. Sequencing used immunoSEQ multiplex PCR; TCRdb keeps in-frame clones, though not all of them. The sample has approximately 110,000 clones, approximately 84% seen once. The TCR originated in a male donor in good health and CMV-seronegative. The sample was PBMCs. The rearrangement joins TRBV28 to TRBJ2-4; the D gene is possibly TRBD1 (5 bases). The DNA of the CDR3 is TGTGCCAGCAGTTTTGGGGCAGAAGCCAAAAACATTCAGTACTTC. Amino acids: CASSFGAEAKNIQYF.